The rows below give T cell receptor beta chains drawn from one sample of a study of blood T cell repertoires in COVID-19. The table came from immunoSEQ multiplex PCR; TCRdb's copy has only in-frame clones and leaves some out. The sample comprises approximately 220,000 clones, 84% of which are singletons, and roughly 4.6% rests with the top ten. Material for sequencing was peripheral blood. The receptors were gathered from a woman in her sixties or seventies who had recovered from COVID-19. Both conserved end residues are part of each CDR3. The D gene is left open where the match is weak. Where a row states a size, it is once, few, many or the class of an expanded clone; other rows omit it.

TRBD1	NA	TRBJ1-6	TRBV3-1/TRBV3-2	CASSQSQGGPLHF	TGTGCCAGCAGCCAAAGTCAGGGGGGACCCCTCCACTTT
NA	NA	TRBJ2-5	TRBV30	CAWSEGSSGGETQYF	TGTGCCTGGAGTGAGGGTAGCTCAGGAGGAGAGACCCAGTACTTC
NA	NA	TRBJ1-3	TRBV5-1	CASRESGNTIYF	TGCGCCAGCAGGGAGTCTGGAAACACCATATATTTT
NA	NA	TRBJ2-1	TRBV5-6	CASSPILESDEQFF	TGTGCCAGCAGCCCGATCCTAGAATCGGATGAGCAGTTCTTC
TRBD2	once	TRBJ2-3	TRBV6-6	CATASGQDTQYF	TGTGCCACCGCTAGCGGGCAAGATACGCAGTATTTT
TRBD2	NA	TRBJ2-1	TRBV19	CASSVSGLVDNEQFF	TGTGCCAGTAGTGTTTCGGGACTAGTGGACAATGAGCAGTTCTTC
NA	NA	TRBJ2-7	TRBV7-8	CASSPRAGYYEQYF	TGTGCCAGCAGCCCGAGAGCAGGGTACTACGAGCAGTACTTC
TRBD2	NA	TRBJ2-3	TRBV2	CASSLAGGTDTQYF	TGTGCCAGCTCGCTAGCGGGGGGTACAGATACGCAGTATTTT
NA	NA	TRBJ2-5	TRBV5-1	CASRTAPQETQYF	TGCGCCAGCCGGACAGCTCCCCAAGAGACCCAGTACTTC
NA	NA	TRBJ2-5	TRBV5-4	CASSLAGGARGETQYF	TGTGCCAGCAGCTTGGCCGGCGGGGCCCGGGGAGAGACCCAGTACTTC
NA	NA	TRBJ1-5	TRBV4-2	CASSPSWGEPQHF	TGTGCCAGCAGCCCCTCATGGGGGGAGCCCCAGCATTTT
TRBD1	NA	TRBJ1-5	TRBV11-2	CASSLGQGAQPQHF	TGTGCCAGCAGCTTAGGGCAGGGGGCTCAGCCCCAGCATTTT
NA	NA	TRBJ2-5	TRBV11-1	CASRGGAETQYF	TGTGCCAGCAGGGGGGGAGCAGAGACCCAGTACTTC
NA	NA	TRBJ1-3	TRBV2	CASSERVSGNTIYF	TGTGCCAGCAGTGAGCGGGTTTCTGGAAACACCATATATTTT
NA	NA	TRBJ1-6	TRBV10-3	CAISEGRPGSPLHF	TGTGCCATCAGTGAGGGCAGACCGGGGTCACCCCTCCACTTT
TRBD2	NA	TRBJ2-7	TRBV7-2	CASSLVGTSGYEQYF	TGTGCCAGCAGCTTAGTGGGGACTAGCGGCTACGAGCAGTACTTC
NA	NA	TRBJ2-7	TRBV12-3/TRBV12-4	CASSLGPPEQYF	TGTGCCAGCAGTTTAGGGCCTCCCGAGCAGTACTTC
NA	NA	TRBJ1-2	TRBV30	CAWSQRQIYGYTF	TGTGCCTGGAGTCAACGACAGATCTATGGCTACACCTTC
NA	NA	TRBJ1-2	TRBV18	CASSPSREGDYGYTF	TGTGCCAGCTCACCTTCGAGAGAGGGGGACTATGGCTACACCTTC
NA	NA	TRBJ1-3	TRBV12-2	CASRLTGRGLSGNTIYF	TGTGCAAGTCGCTTAACTGGCAGGGGCCTCTCTGGAAACACCATATATTTT
TRBD2	NA	TRBJ2-7	TRBV2	CASRPAGTSFEQYF	TGTGCCAGCAGACCCGCCGGGACTAGCTTCGAGCAGTACTTC
NA	NA	TRBJ1-1	TRBV23-1	CASSPLRGRSEAFF	TGCGCCAGCAGTCCCCTCAGGGGTCGTTCTGAAGCTTTCTTT
TRBD1	NA	TRBJ1-6	TRBV6-5	CASSQRQGYSPLHF	TGTGCCAGCAGCCAAAGACAGGGGTACTCACCCCTCCACTTT
TRBD1	NA	TRBJ1-1	TRBV7-8	CASSPVQGEAFF	TGTGCCAGCAGCCCCGTACAGGGGGAAGCTTTCTTT
TRBD2	NA	TRBJ2-7	TRBV5-4	CASSSRGGVSSYEQYF	TGTGCCAGCAGCTCGCGCGGGGGGGTCAGCTCCTACGAGCAGTACTTC
NA	NA	TRBJ2-1	TRBV4-2	CASSRAGGTYNEQFF	TGTGCCAGCAGCCGAGCCGGGGGTACCTACAATGAGCAGTTCTTC
TRBD1	NA	TRBJ1-2	TRBV4-1	CASSQVIGGSVYGYTF	TGCGCCAGCAGCCAAGTTATAGGGGGCAGTGTCTATGGCTACACCTTC
NA	NA	TRBJ2-3	TRBV24-1	CATRRGRVTDTQYF	TGTGCCACCAGGCGGGGCAGGGTCACAGATACGCAGTATTTT